The TCR beta chain under discussion was sequenced for a study of vaccination and CD4 T cells after COVID-19. In the study overall: PCR on nasal swabs identified SARS-CoV-2 in convalescent patients, of whom roughly 9 were mild and one severe. Comprising six males and four females, the convalescent participants counted two Hispanic individuals among them.

In TCRdb, the PCR reads were re-called with MiXCR into one record per CDR3 protein. Among about 18,000 distinct CDR3 sequences listed, about 62% were seen once. The CDR3 has 15 residues. The V and J ends lost 0 bases and 9 bases respectively, with 17 bases between them. This sample comprised CD4+ T cells from blood, obtained before SARS-CoV-2 vaccination. This receptor was obtained from a human donor who had recovered from COVID-19. The V call is TRBV12-3 or TRBV12-4, the J call TRBJ2-5; tentative D call: TRBD1 (6 bases). The CDR3 protein is CASSLAGQGIEAQYF. CDR3 sequence (DNA): TGTGCCAGCAGTTTAGCTGGGCAGGGGATTGAGGCCCAGTACTTC.